This T cell receptor (beta chain) was captured by sequencing in a study of blood T cell repertoires in COVID-19. Participants' reported clinical history set cohort assignment. The method was immunoSEQ multiplex PCR; TCRdb's version includes in-frame clones alone and lacks a portion of them. This table holds approximately 180,000 clones, roughly 80% found once. Between the trimmed V and J ends, which lost 4 bases and 3 bases, there was a span of 8 bases. CDR1 SQVTM and CDR2 ANQGSEA come from the germline V gene. The length of the CDR3 is 12 residues. This clonotype was sampled from a woman in her 50s who had recovered from COVID-19. The chain links TRBV29-1 to TRBJ2-3, with D tentatively TRBD2 (5 bases). The sequencing sample was made of PBMCs or T cells enriched from blood (not recorded which). The CDR3 is CSVVTGTDTQYF. The CDR3 region has the DNA TGCAGCGTTGTAACGGGGACAGATACGCAGTATTTT.